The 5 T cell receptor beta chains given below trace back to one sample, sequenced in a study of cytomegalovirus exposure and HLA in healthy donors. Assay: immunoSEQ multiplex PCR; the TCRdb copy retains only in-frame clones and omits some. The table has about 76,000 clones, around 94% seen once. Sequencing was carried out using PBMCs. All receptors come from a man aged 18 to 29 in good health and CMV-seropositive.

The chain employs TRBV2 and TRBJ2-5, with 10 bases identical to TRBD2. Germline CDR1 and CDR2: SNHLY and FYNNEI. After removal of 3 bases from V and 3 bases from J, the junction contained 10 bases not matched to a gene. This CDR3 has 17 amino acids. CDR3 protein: CASSESQLAGRKETQYF. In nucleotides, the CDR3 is TGTGCCAGCAGTGAGTCTCAACTAGCGGGAAGAAAAGAGACCCAGTACTTC.

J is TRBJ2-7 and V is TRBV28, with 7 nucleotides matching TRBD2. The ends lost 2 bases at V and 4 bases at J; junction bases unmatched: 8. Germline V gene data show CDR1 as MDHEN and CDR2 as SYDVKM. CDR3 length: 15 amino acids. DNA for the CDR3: TGTGCCAGCAGTTTAGTGGGCGGGAGTCAATACGAGCAGTACTTC. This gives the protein CASSLVGGSQYEQYF.

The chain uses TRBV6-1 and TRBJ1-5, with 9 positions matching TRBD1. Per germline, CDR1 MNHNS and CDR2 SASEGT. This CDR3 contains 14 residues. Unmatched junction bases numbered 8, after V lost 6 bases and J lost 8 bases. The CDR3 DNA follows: TGTGCCAGCAGCTCGGGACAGGGAGGCAAGCCCCAGCATTTT. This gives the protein CASSSGQGGKPQHF.

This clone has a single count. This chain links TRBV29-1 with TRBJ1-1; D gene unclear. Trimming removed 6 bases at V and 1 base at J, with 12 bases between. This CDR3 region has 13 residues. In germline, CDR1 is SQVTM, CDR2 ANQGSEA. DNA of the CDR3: TGCAGCGTCGGCGGCTCAGAGAACACTGAAGCTTTCTTT. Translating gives CSVGGSENTEAFF.

The DNA for the CDR3 is TGTGCCAGTAGTCCCGGGGGAGTCCAAAGCTACGAGCAGTACTTC. It encodes CASSPGGVQSYEQYF. This chain joins TRBV19 and TRBJ2-7, with D tentatively TRBD2 (6 bases). Trimming removed 5 bases at V and 3 bases at J, with 17 bases between. The CDR3 extends over 15 amino acids. CDR1 is LNHDA and CDR2 is SQIVND in the germline V gene (reference sequence).